A single sample gave rise to the 8 T cell receptor beta chains below, sequenced in a study of a mutant IDH1 vaccine in newly diagnosed glioma. The table came from immunoSEQ multiplex PCR; TCRdb's copy has only in-frame clones and leaves some out. The profile shows 110,000 or so clones, roughly 90% of them singletons. Time point given: week 11, during vaccination. With topical imiquimod, each dose of the vaccine consisted of 300 ug of mutant IDH1 20-mer peptide. For these TCRs, the target antigens are not known. The starting material was PBMCs, obtained from a glioma patient whose treatment included an IDH1 peptide vaccine. The receptors stem from a woman aged 50 to 65 with glioma.

The genes are TRBV10-2 and TRBJ2-7, with a tentative D call TRBD2 (7 bases). Germline CDR1 WSHSY, CDR2 SAAADI. Trimming removed 3 bases from V and 7 bases from J, with 22 bases in between. This CDR3 is built from 16 residues. CDR3 amino acids: CASSDPGGSRWWEQYF. CDR3 in DNA: TGCGCCAGCAGTGATCCGGGGGGCAGCCGCTGGTGGGAGCAGTACTTC.

This chain connects TRBV15 to TRBJ2-5; TRBD1 matches 7 bases. This CDR3 has 15 residues. Germline trimming cut 5 bases from V and 2 bases from J; bases unmatched to any gene: 8. Germline CDR1 reads LNHNV; CDR2 reads YYDKDF (reference sequence). The CDR3 DNA sequence: TGTGCCACCAGCTTCGGTCCGGGACAGCAAGAGACCCAGTACTTC. It translates to CATSFGPGQQETQYF.

A single count supports this clone. The J gene is TRBJ2-5, the V gene TRBV7-9; D possibly matches TRBD1 or TRBD2 (5 bases each). Germline V gene sequence: CDR1 SEHNR, CDR2 FQNEAQ (reference sequence). V was cut by 5 bases and J by 1 base, with 20 bases left in between. The CDR3 has 17 amino acids. The CDR3 loop reads CASSPRDGATFQETQYF. The DNA of the CDR3 is TGTGCCAGCAGCCCGAGGGACGGCGCTACCTTCCAAGAGACCCAGTACTTC. Filled out from reference TRBV7-9 and TRBJ2-5, the complete variable domain reads DTGVSQNPRHKITKRGQNVTFRCDPISEHNRLYWYRQTLGQGPEFLTYFQNEAQLEKSRLLSDRFSAERPKGSFSTLEIQRTEQGDSAMYLCASSPRDGATFQETQYFGPGTRLLVL.

The chain couples TRBV6-6 to TRBJ1-2; D is unclear. Trimming removed 8 bases at V and 3 bases at J, with 7 bases between. This CDR3 region has 11 residues. Germline V gene data show CDR1 as MNHNY and CDR2 as SVGAGI (reference sequence). CDR3 region: CASDGDYGYTF. CDR3 sequence (DNA): TGTGCCAGCGACGGGGACTATGGCTACACCTTC.

The chain employs TRBV12-5 and TRBJ2-1; no reliable D call. The V end lost 4 bases, the J end lost 0 bases, and 7 bases lay between the germline ends. CDR3 length equals 14 residues. Germline V CDR1 and CDR2: LGHNT, FRNRAP. The CDR3, as DNA: TGTGCTAGTGGTTCCTCGAGCTCCTACAATGAGCAGTTCTTC. Its translation is CASGSSSSYNEQFF.

The chain uses TRBV28 and TRBJ2-7; TRBD2 matches 9 bases. In germline, CDR1 is MDHEN, CDR2 SYDVKM. The CDR3 runs to 16 residues. After removal of 3 bases from V and 2 bases from J, the junction contained 8 bases not matched to a gene. DNA of the CDR3: TGTGCCAGCAGTTTCTACAATCTAGCGGGAACCTACGAGCAGTACTTC. This encodes CASSFYNLAGTYEQYF.

The V and J genes are TRBV28 and TRBJ2-1; maybe TRBD2 (7 bases). V was clipped by 3 bases and J by 4 bases, with 13 bases between them. The CDR3 covers 15 residues. Germline CDR1 reads MDHEN; CDR2 reads SYDVKM. CDR3 DNA: TGTGCCAGCAGTTTCGGGGGGCTAAATTACAATGAGCAGTTCTTC. Its protein product is CASSFGGLNYNEQFF.

The V gene is TRBV5-1, the J gene TRBJ2-1; 10 bases fit TRBD2. This CDR3 is 15 amino acids long. Germline V gives CDR1 SGHRS, CDR2 YFSETQ. Trimming took 2 bases from V and 7 from J; bases not matched to a gene: 6. The CDR3 spells CASSFASGSSNEQFF. The CDR3 DNA follows: TGCGCCAGCAGCTTTGCTAGCGGGAGCTCTAATGAGCAGTTCTTC.